The clone carrying this T cell receptor (beta chain) has more than one count but fewer than ten. The antigen is undetermined. This sample stems from a study of post-analysis software for immune sequencing data. Unique molecular identifiers had been added to the TCR beta cDNA libraries. MiXCR, applied by TCRdb to the PCR reads, yields one record per CDR3 protein. Of about 190,000 distinct CDR3 sequences in the sample, 29% are singletons; the top ten hold approximately 3%. Study-level findings and limits: Clustering by F measure revealed strong co-clustering among samples prepared together in one batch. Compared with controls, patients had more of 4 or 5 TRBV segments, including TRBV5-6, TRBV5-1 and TRBV20-1. Controls had significantly higher normalized Chao1 diversity than multiple sclerosis patients.

Germline-derived CDR1 and CDR2 are MNHNS and SASEGT. CDR3 length: 13 amino acids. Trimming pared 2 bases from V and 4 bases from J, leaving 9 bases between. The chain recombines TRBV6-1 with TRBJ2-7, with a weak D call TRBD2 (5 bases). Sequenced material: blood. This TCR derives from a girl aged 2-17 years with multiple sclerosis. This CDR3 is CASSEWGDYEQYF. Here the CDR3 DNA reads TGTGCCAGCAGTGAATGGGGAGATTACGAGCAGTACTTC.